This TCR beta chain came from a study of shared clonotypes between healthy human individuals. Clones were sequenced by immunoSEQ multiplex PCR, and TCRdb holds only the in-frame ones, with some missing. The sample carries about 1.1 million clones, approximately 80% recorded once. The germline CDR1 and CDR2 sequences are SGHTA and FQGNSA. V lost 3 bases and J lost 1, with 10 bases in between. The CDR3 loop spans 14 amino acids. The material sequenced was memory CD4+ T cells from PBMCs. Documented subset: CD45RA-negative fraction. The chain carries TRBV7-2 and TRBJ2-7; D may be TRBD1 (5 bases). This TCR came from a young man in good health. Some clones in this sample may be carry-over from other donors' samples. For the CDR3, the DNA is TGTGCCAGCAGCTTGGTAAGACAGTCCTACGAGCAGTACTTC. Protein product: CASSLVRQSYEQYF.